The 15 T cell receptor beta chains below come from one sample, sequenced in a study of control samples from healthy donors and cancer patients. The repertoire was sequenced with immunoSEQ multiplex PCR; TCRdb's copy has only in-frame clones and lacks some. This table has some 130,000 clones, approximately 94% appearing once. The sample taken for sequencing was blood. These receptors came from a man aged 25 to 45 in good health.

The rearrangement joins TRBV30 to TRBJ1-3, with 8 bases identical to TRBD1. V trimming: 6 bases; J trimming: 2 bases; junction bases outside the gene matches: 3. The CDR3 extends over 13 amino acids. Germline loops: CDR1 GTSNPN, CDR2 SVGIG (reference sequence). The CDR3 is CACRTGTGNTIYF. CDR3 DNA sequence: TGTGCCTGCCGGACAGGGACTGGAAACACCATATATTTT.

V gene TRBV2 combines with J gene TRBJ2-1; tentatively, D is TRBD2 (7 bases). CDR1 is SNHLY, CDR2 FYNNEI, per germline. The CDR3 length is 17 residues. Trimming took off 4 bases at V and 0 bases at J, with 16 bases between the two ends. CDR3 sequence reads: CASSAAGAFSSYNEQFF. CDR3 in DNA: TGTGCCAGCAGTGCCGCGGGGGCGTTTAGCTCCTACAATGAGCAGTTCTTC.

This chain connects TRBV7-2 to TRBJ1-1; TRBD1 agrees at 9 bases. Trimming took 5 bases from V and 9 from J; bases not matched to a gene: 10. CDR1 and CDR2 from the germline V gene are SGHTA and FQGNSA. The CDR3 covers 14 residues. DNA of the CDR3: TGTGCCAGCAGCCCAAGGACAGGGGAGAGTAAAGCTTTCTTT. Translated: CASSPRTGESKAFF.

V gene TRBV6-2 or TRBV6-3 combines with J gene TRBJ2-2; D not certain. There are 15 residues in the CDR3. The ends were cut back, 0 bases at V and 1 base at J, with 6 bases in the middle. Germline CDR1 MNHEY, CDR2 SVGEGT. The CDR3 nucleotides are TGTGCCAGCAGTTACTCGACCGGGAACACCGGGGAGCTGTTTTTT. Amino acids: CASSYSTGNTGELFF.

The chain couples TRBV3-1 (or the pseudogene TRBV3-2) to TRBJ2-3; 10 bases match TRBD2. CDR1 and CDR2 (germline): LGHDT, YNNKEL (reference sequence). V trimming: 1 base; J trimming: 5 bases; junction bases outside the gene matches: 6. This CDR3 is 16 amino acids long. Here the CDR3 DNA reads TGTGCCAGCAGCCAAGGAAGCGGGGGGGCCCGAGATACGCAGTATTTT. This gives the protein CASSQGSGGARDTQYF.

This clone was detected only once. The chain recombines TRBV18 with TRBJ1-4; no reliable D call. From germline, CDR1 is KGHSH and CDR2 LQKENI. Trimming removed 3 bases at V and 7 bases at J, with 15 bases between. The CDR3 extends over 15 amino acids. This chain's CDR3 is CASSPSTIMGEKLFF. The CDR3 DNA reads as TGTGCCAGCTCACCTTCCACGATTATGGGTGAAAAACTGTTTTTT.

This chain uses TRBV4-1 with TRBJ2-3; 14 bases are a match to TRBD2. The ends lost 0 bases at V and 4 bases at J; junction bases unmatched: 9. There are 19 residues in the CDR3. CDR1 is MGHRA, CDR2 YSYEKL, per germline. The CDR3 DNA follows: TGCGCCAGCAGCCAAGACTTTTTGACTAGCGGGGGGGCTGCAGATACGCAGTATTTT. Protein product: CASSQDFLTSGGAADTQYF.

This chain connects TRBV30 to TRBJ1-2; no clear D. The CDR3 length is 15 residues. Germline values: CDR1 GTSNPN, CDR2 SVGIG (reference sequence). Trimming removed 0 bases from V and 9 bases from J, with 20 bases in between. Here the CDR3 DNA reads TGTGCCTGGAGTGTCCAGTGGACGGGAAAGTCGAGCTACACCTTC. Protein product: CAWSVQWTGKSSYTF.

CDR3 amino acids: CASSVGFSYEQYF. The CDR3 bases are TGTGCCAGCAGTGTCGGATTCTCCTACGAGCAGTACTTC. The chain has TRBV27 and TRBJ2-7; D remains unclear. Germline CDR1 reads MNHEY; CDR2 reads SMNVEV (reference sequence). The CDR3 covers 13 residues. Trimming removed 5 bases at V and 0 bases at J, with 8 bases between.

CDR3 nucleotides: TGTGCCAGTAGAAGTCAAGACAGAGACAATGAGCAGTTCTTC. It translates to CASRSQDRDNEQFF. The V and J genes are TRBV19 and TRBJ2-1; TRBD1 might be the D (5 bases). V gave up 6 bases and J gave up 5 bases, with 14 bases separating them. The CDR3 runs 14 residues. The germline gives CDR1 LNHDA, CDR2 SQIVND (reference sequence).

The rearrangement uses TRBV25-1 and TRBJ1-1; 7 nucleotides agree with TRBD1. The CDR3 spans 15 residues. Germline assignment: CDR1 MGHDK and CDR2 SYGVNS. Trimming took 1 base from V and 4 from J; bases not matched to a gene: 6. The CDR3 region has the DNA TGTGCCAGCAGTGAATCTTACAGGGGAGCCACTGAAGCTTTCTTT. It translates to CASSESYRGATEAFF.

As concerns this clone: Other DNA sequences in this specimen translate into the identical CDR3. The rearrangement links TRBV18 to TRBJ2-3; D unresolved. The CDR3 spans 12 residues. Germline CDR1 reads KGHSH; CDR2 reads LQKENI. The V end lost 3 bases, the J end lost 0 bases, and 1 base lay between the germline ends. CDR3 protein: CASSPSTDTQYF. In DNA form, the CDR3 reads TGTGCCAGCTCACCCAGCACAGATACGCAGTATTTT.

The table lists this clone with a count of one. The chain employs TRBV27 and TRBJ2-3; 10 nucleotides agree with TRBD1. The J segment lost 3 bases and the V segment lost 5 bases, leaving 5 bases of the junction unmatched. There are 15 residues in the CDR3. Germline V CDR1 and CDR2: MNHEY, SMNVEV (reference sequence). CDR3 protein: CASSPRQGATDTQYF. For the CDR3, the DNA is TGTGCCAGCAGTCCCCGACAGGGGGCGACAGATACGCAGTATTTT.

The chain links TRBV29-1 to TRBJ2-7, with TRBD2 matching 7 bases. The CDR3 totals 13 residues. CDR1 SQVTM and CDR2 ANQGSEA come from the germline V gene. V was pared by 3 bases and J by 5 bases, with 7 bases of the junction left unmatched. The CDR3 nucleotides read TGCAGCGTTGATGCCACCGGGAGGAACGAGCAGTACTTC. It specifies CSVDATGRNEQYF.

The rearrangement joins TRBV18 to TRBJ2-7; TRBD1 matches at 7 bases. V lost 3 bases to trimming and J lost 3 bases; unmatched junction nucleotides: 2. CDR1 is KGHSH and CDR2 is LQKENI in the germline V gene. The CDR3 length is 13 residues. The CDR3 sequence: CASSPGQNYEQYF. DNA of the CDR3: TGTGCCAGCTCACCGGGACAGAACTACGAGCAGTACTTC.